This TCR beta chain was recorded in a study of blood T cells in healthy people across ages. The germline V gene encodes CDR1 ENHRY and CDR2 SYGVKD. Trimming removed 4 bases from V and 0 bases from J, with 13 bases in between. The CDR3 loop spans 15 amino acids. General observations from the study: Total diversity from one million sequenced T cells was likely underestimated.

The second PCR ran about 6 to 11 cycles with a sample-barcoded 5' primer and J-beta primers. TCRdb re-called the 5' RACE reads through MiXCR, storing one row per CDR3 protein. The sample lists some 1 million distinct CDR3 sequences; more than 35% were seen once. Comment on this clonotype: No antigen is known for it.

The chain joins TRBV10-3 to TRBJ2-7; D might be TRBD1 (5 bases). The material sequenced was blood. The TCR was taken from a woman aged 55-70 years in good health. CDR3 nucleotides: TGTGCCATCAGTGGGGGCGATCTGAGCTCCTACGAGCAGTACTTC. Its translation: CAISGGDLSSYEQYF.